This T cell receptor (beta chain) was documented in a study of radiation and T cells in renal cell carcinoma. Clones were read by immunoSEQ multiplex PCR, and TCRdb kept only the in-frame ones, dropping some. The repertoire holds 100,000 to 150,000 clones, with more than 75% as singletons. Worth noting for this clone: Its target is unknown. The junction departs from germline at one end; a sequencing error may be responsible.

Regarding time point: blood 2 weeks post-SBRT. Treatment of the sample: 15 Gy SBRT to primary tumor, nephrectomy 4 weeks later. Serial blood draws occurred at baseline and 2 and 4 weeks post-SBRT. This CDR3 has 12 amino acids. The germline V gene has CDR1 MNHNY and CDR2 SVGAGI (reference sequence). Findings of the study overall: Top tumor clonotypes rose in blood 2 weeks post-radiation, then contracted.

The clonotype comes from a woman aged 70 to 79 with renal cell carcinoma. This chain connects TRBV6-6 to TRBJ2-4; 10 positions agree with TRBD1. Sequenced material: blood, taken from a patient whose treatment included radiotherapy and nephrectomy. CDR3 DNA sequence: TGTGCCAGCAGTGACCCGGGACAGGGGATTGACTTC. It specifies CASSDPGQGIDF.